One and the same sample provided the 18 T cell receptor beta chains below, sequenced in a study of cytomegalovirus exposure and HLA in healthy donors. The PCR was carried out with 60 Vbeta primers and 13 Jbeta primers. The protocol was immunoSEQ multiplex PCR, while the TCRdb copy is restricted to in-frame clones and leaves out a portion. This table has about 140,000 clones, around 79% appearing once. The source material was PBMCs. The receptors originated from a man younger than 35 in good health and CMV-seronegative.

This sequence joins TRBV15 and TRBJ2-2; TRBD2 matches at 7 bases. Germline assignment: CDR1 LNHNV and CDR2 YYDKDF (reference sequence). The CDR3 length is 13 residues. Germline trimming cut 6 bases from V and 7 bases from J; bases unmatched to any gene: 5. This CDR3 is CATSGGEGGELFF. The DNA of the CDR3 is TGTGCCACCAGTGGGGGGGAAGGCGGGGAGCTGTTTTTT.

This clone was observed a handful of times. The chain has TRBV5-5 and TRBJ1-1; 9 bases agree with TRBD1. This CDR3 spans 15 amino acids. CDR1 is SGHKS, CDR2 YYEKEE, per germline (reference sequence). Unmatched junction bases numbered 5, after V lost 4 bases and J lost 1 base. CDR3 loop: CASSGTGGWNTEAFF. The CDR3 DNA reads as TGTGCCAGCAGCGGAACAGGGGGCTGGAACACTGAAGCTTTCTTT.

The chain joins TRBV27 to TRBJ2-7; 8 bases are shared with TRBD2. The CDR3 is made up of 14 amino acids. Germline V gives CDR1 MNHEY, CDR2 SMNVEV (reference sequence). V dropped 3 bases and J dropped 4; count of bases not matched to a gene: 5. In DNA form, the CDR3 reads TGTGCCAGCAGTTTCCGGGGGGGAGAATACGAGCAGTACTTC. Its translation: CASSFRGGEYEQYF.

This chain joins TRBV5-4 and TRBJ1-1, with TRBD1 identical over 7 bases. Germline values: CDR1 SGHNT, CDR2 YYREEE (reference sequence). The CDR3 has 15 residues. V was pared by 0 bases and J by 1 base, with 3 bases of the junction left unmatched. Here the CDR3 DNA reads TGTGCCAGCAGCTTGGGGGACAGACCGAACACTGAAGCTTTCTTT. Translation gives CASSLGDRPNTEAFF.

The rearrangement uses TRBV4-3 and TRBJ2-2; 9 positions match TRBD1. Looked up from germline, CDR1 is LGHNA and CDR2 is YSLEER. The CDR3 spans 17 residues. J lost 1 base, V lost 0 bases, and 3 bases had no gene match. CDR3 bases: TGCGCCAGCAGCCAAGAACCGGGACAGGGGAACACCGGGGAGCTGTTTTTT. Its translation is CASSQEPGQGNTGELFF.

The chain combines TRBV7-8 with TRBJ2-1; 8 nucleotides align to TRBD1. The CDR3 extends over 16 amino acids. J gave up 2 bases and V 4 bases, and 7 bases lay outside the gene matches. From germline, CDR1 is SGHVS and CDR2 FQNEAQ. The CDR3 nucleotides are TGTGCCAGCAGCTCAGGACAGGGTGAACCCTACAATGAGCAGTTCTTC. It is translated as CASSSGQGEPYNEQFF.

This sequence joins TRBV29-1 and TRBJ2-2; TRBD1 matches 7 bases. V lost 4 bases to trimming and J lost 5 bases; unmatched junction nucleotides: 4. The germline CDR1 and CDR2 sequences are SQVTM and ANQGSEA. This CDR3 has 13 residues. The CDR3 reads CSVGDSRTGELFF. CDR3 nucleotide sequence: TGCAGCGTTGGGGACAGCCGTACCGGGGAGCTGTTTTTT.

V gene TRBV7-8 combines with J gene TRBJ1-3; D remains unclear. Germline CDR1 reads SGHVS; CDR2 reads FQNEAQ. The CDR3 has 15 residues. V was clipped by 3 bases and J by 3 bases, with 12 bases between them. The CDR3 reads CASSFDEGFGNTIYF. CDR3 coding DNA: TGTGCCAGCAGCTTTGACGAGGGCTTTGGAAACACCATATATTTT.

This CDR3 reads CASSPQLRRGGLFF. The CDR3 DNA reads as TGTGCCAGCAGTCCTCAGCTTAGGCGGGGGGGCCTGTTCTTC. The rearrangement uses TRBV27 and TRBJ2-1; TRBD2 aligns across 9 bases. The CDR3 totals 14 residues. Germline V gene sequence: CDR1 MNHEY, CDR2 SMNVEV (reference sequence). V gave up 5 bases and J gave up 15 bases; unmatched junction bases: 14.

The rearrangement joins TRBV7-3 to TRBJ2-1; 10 nucleotides match TRBD2. The germline V gene encodes CDR1 SGHTA and CDR2 FQGTGA. This CDR3 is 16 amino acids long. The V segment lost 0 bases and the J segment 7 bases; nucleotides outside the gene matches: 6. CDR3 in DNA: TGTGCCAGCAGCTTAACTCCACTAGCGGGGAGGAATGAGCAGTTCTTC. Translated, it gives CASSLTPLAGRNEQFF. The full variable domain, in which reference TRBV7-3 and TRBJ2-1 provide the parts outside the CDR3, is GAGVSQTPSNKVTEKGKYVELRCDPISGHTALYWYRQSLGQGPEFLIYFQGTGAADDSGLPNDRFFAVRPEGSVSTLKIQRTERGDSAVYLCASSLTPLAGRNEQFFGPGTRLTVL.

V is TRBV25-1 and J is TRBJ1-1; 7 bases align to TRBD1. Per germline, CDR1 MGHDK and CDR2 SYGVNS. The CDR3 loop spans 15 amino acids. Losses at the gene ends were 1 base for V and 0 bases for J; bases not matched to a gene: 2. The CDR3 DNA sequence: TGTGCCAGCAGTGAATGGGACAGCTTGAACACTGAAGCTTTCTTT. This encodes CASSEWDSLNTEAFF.

The CDR3 sequence: CASSSSSNEQFF. In DNA form, the CDR3 reads TGTGCCAGCAGTTCATCGAGTAATGAGCAGTTCTTC. The V call is TRBV6-1, the J call TRBJ2-1; the D is unclear. CDR1 is MNHNS, CDR2 SASEGT, per germline. V was cut by 5 bases and J by 7 bases, with 9 bases left in between. This CDR3 spans 12 amino acids.

This clone appeared once. The chain couples TRBV7-9 to TRBJ1-2, with unresolved D. Trimming removed 5 bases from V and 8 bases from J, with 21 bases in between. Germline CDR1 and CDR2: SEHNR and FQNEAQ (reference sequence). This CDR3 has 15 amino acids. The CDR3 spells CASSPSLTVLYGYTF. In DNA, the CDR3 is TGTGCCAGCAGCCCATCCCTTACAGTATTGTACGGCTACACCTTC.

This clone has a handful of counts. The gene calls are TRBV5-6 and TRBJ2-7; D is possibly TRBD1 (6 bases). From germline, CDR1 is SGHDT and CDR2 YYEEEE. The CDR3 has 13 residues. The V end lost 4 bases, the J end lost 2 bases, and 10 bases lay between the germline ends. DNA of the CDR3: TGTGCCAGCAGCGTCGACAGGACCTACGAGCAGTACTTC. Translation gives CASSVDRTYEQYF.

This clone has a handful of counts. The V gene is TRBV4-1, the J gene TRBJ1-1; 11 positions agree with TRBD1. The V segment lost 1 base and the J segment 0 bases; nucleotides outside the gene matches: 7. The CDR3 spans 18 residues. CDR1 and CDR2 (germline): MGHRA, YSYEKL. CDR3 in DNA: TGCGCCAGCAGCCAAGTTCTAAGGACAGGGGGCTTGAACACTGAAGCTTTCTTT. Amino acids: CASSQVLRTGGLNTEAFF.

V usage is TRBV9 and J usage is TRBJ2-2, with D perhaps TRBD1 (6 bases). The germline V gene has CDR1 SGDLS and CDR2 YYNGEE. The V gene lost 3 bases and the J gene lost 6 bases, with 9 bases spanning the gap. CDR3 size: 13 residues. The CDR3 DNA reads as TGTGCCAGCAGCGGCGAGGGGGCCGGGGAGCTGTTTTTT. This codes for CASSGEGAGELFF.

In this sample, this clone turned up a few times. The V and J genes are TRBV6-6 and TRBJ1-4, with TRBD1 matching 7 bases. The CDR3 is 15 residues long. J gave up 1 base and V 6 bases, and 5 bases lay outside the gene matches. Per the germline V gene, CDR1 is MNHNY and CDR2 is SVGAGI (reference sequence). For the CDR3, the DNA is TGTGCCAGCAGCTCAAACAGGGGAACTAATGAAAAACTGTTTTTT. It codes for CASSSNRGTNEKLFF.

The V call is TRBV27, the J call TRBJ2-1; TRBD1 agrees at 7 bases. With V trimmed by 3 bases and J by 3 bases, 5 bases remained unmatched. CDR3 length: 15 amino acids. From germline, CDR1 is MNHEY and CDR2 SMNVEV (reference sequence). The CDR3, as DNA: TGTGCCAGCAGTTTCACAGGGGAAGTCTACAATGAGCAGTTCTTC. Its protein product is CASSFTGEVYNEQFF.